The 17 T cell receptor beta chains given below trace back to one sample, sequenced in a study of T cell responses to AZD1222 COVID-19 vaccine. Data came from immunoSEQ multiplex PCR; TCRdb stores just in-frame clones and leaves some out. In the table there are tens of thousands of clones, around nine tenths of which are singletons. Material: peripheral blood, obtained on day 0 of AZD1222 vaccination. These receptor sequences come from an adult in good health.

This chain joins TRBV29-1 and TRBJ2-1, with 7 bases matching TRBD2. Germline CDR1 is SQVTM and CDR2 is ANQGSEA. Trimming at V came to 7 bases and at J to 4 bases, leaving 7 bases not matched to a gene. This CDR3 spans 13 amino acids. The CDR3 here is CSAAGEAYNEQFF. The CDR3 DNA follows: TGCAGCGCTGCGGGAGAGGCATACAATGAGCAGTTCTTC.

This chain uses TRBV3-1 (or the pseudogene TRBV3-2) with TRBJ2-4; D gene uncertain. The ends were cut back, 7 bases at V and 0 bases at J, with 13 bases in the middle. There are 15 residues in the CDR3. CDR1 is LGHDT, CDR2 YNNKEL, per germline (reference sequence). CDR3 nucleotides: TGTGCCAGCAAACCGTCCTCGGGAGCCAAAAACATTCAGTACTTC. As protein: CASKPSSGAKNIQYF.

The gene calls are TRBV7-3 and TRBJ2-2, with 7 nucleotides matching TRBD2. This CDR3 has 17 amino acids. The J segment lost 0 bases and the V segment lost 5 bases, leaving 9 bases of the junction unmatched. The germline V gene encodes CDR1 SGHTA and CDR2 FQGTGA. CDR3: CASSPAREFANTGELFF. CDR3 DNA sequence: TGTGCCAGCAGCCCGGCGCGGGAGTTCGCGAACACCGGGGAGCTGTTTTTT. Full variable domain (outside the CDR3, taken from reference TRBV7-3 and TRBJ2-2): GAGVSQTPSNKVTEKGKYVELRCDPISGHTALYWYRQSLGQGPEFLIYFQGTGAADDSGLPNDRFFAVRPEGSVSTLKIQRTERGDSAVYLCASSPAREFANTGELFFGEGSRLTVL.

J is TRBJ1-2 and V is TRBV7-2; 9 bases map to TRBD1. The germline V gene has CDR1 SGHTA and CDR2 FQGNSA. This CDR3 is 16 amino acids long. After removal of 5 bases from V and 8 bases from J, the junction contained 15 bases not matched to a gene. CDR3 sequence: CASSIPGQGPFNGYTF. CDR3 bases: TGTGCCAGCAGCATACCGGGACAGGGACCTTTCAACGGCTACACCTTC.

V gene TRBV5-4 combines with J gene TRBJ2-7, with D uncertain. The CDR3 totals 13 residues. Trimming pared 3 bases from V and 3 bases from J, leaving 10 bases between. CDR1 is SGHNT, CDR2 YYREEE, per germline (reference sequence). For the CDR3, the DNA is TGTGCCAGCAGCTCCCCGCAGAACTACGAGCAGTACTTC. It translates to CASSSPQNYEQYF.

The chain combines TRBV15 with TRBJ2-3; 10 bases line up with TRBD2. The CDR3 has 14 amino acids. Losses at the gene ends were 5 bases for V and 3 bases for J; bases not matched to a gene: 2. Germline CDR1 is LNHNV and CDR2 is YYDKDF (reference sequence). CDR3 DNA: TGTGCCACCAGCCCTAGCGGGAGTACAGATACGCAGTATTTT. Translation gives CATSPSGSTDTQYF.

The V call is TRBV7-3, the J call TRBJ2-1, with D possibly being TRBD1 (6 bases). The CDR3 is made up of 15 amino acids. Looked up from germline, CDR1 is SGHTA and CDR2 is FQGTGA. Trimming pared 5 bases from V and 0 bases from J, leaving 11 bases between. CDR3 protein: CASSQQGSSYNEQFF. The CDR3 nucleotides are TGTGCCAGCAGCCAACAGGGAAGCTCCTACAATGAGCAGTTCTTC.

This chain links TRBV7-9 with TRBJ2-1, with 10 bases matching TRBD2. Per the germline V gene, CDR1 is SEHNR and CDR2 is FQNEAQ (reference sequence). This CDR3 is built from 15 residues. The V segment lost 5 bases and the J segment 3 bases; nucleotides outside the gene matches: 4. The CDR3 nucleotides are TGTGCCAGCAGCCGATCTAGCGGGGGCTACAATGAGCAGTTCTTC. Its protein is CASSRSSGGYNEQFF.

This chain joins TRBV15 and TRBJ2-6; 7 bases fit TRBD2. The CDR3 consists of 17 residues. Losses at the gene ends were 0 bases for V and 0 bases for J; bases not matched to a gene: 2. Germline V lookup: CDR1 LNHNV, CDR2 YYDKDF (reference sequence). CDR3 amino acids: CATSREGGTSGANVLTF. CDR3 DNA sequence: TGTGCCACCAGCAGAGAGGGGGGGACCTCTGGGGCCAACGTCCTGACTTTC.

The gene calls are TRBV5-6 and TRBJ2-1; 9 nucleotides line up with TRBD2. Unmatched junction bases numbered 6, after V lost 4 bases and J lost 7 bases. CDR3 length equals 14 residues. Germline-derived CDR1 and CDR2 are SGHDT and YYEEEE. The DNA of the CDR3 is TGTGCCAGCAGCCTAGGACTAGCGAGGAATGAGCAGTTCTTC. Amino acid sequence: CASSLGLARNEQFF.

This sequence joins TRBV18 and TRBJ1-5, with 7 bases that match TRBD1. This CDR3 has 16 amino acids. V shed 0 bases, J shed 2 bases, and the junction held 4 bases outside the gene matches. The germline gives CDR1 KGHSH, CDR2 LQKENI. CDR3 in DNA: TGTGCCAGCTCACCACCTACAGGGGTAGGCAATCAGCCCCAGCATTTT. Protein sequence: CASSPPTGVGNQPQHF.

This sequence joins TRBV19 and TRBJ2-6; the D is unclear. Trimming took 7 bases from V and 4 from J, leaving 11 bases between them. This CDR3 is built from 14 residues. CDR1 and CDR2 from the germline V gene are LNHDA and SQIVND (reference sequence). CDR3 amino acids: CASTELGGANVLTF. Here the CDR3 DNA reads TGTGCCAGTACGGAACTCGGAGGGGCCAACGTCCTGACTTTC.

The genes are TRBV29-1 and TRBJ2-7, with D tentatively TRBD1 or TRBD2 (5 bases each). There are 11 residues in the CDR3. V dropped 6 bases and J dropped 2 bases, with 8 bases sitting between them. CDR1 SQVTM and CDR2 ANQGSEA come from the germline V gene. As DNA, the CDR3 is TGCAGCGTCCGGGACGCCTACGAGCAGTACTTC. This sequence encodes CSVRDAYEQYF.

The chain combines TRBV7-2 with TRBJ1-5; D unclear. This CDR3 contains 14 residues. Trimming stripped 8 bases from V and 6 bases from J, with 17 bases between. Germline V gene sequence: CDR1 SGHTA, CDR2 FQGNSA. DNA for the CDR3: TGTGCCAGCGGACCTGATCCAACGAGTCAGCCCCAGCATTTT. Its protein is CASGPDPTSQPQHF.

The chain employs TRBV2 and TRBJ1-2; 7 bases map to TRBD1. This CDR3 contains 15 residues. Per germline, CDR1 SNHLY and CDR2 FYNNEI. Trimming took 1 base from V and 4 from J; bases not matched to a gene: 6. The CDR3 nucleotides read TGTGCCAGCAGTGAAGACGAGGGGGCAATCTATGGCTACACCTTC. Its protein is CASSEDEGAIYGYTF. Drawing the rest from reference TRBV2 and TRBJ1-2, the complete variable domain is EPEVTQTPSHQVTQMGQEVILRCVPISNHLYFYWYRQILGQKVEFLVSFYNNEISEKSEIFDDQFSVERPDGSNFTLKIRSTKLEDSAMYFCASSEDEGAIYGYTFGSGTRLTVV.

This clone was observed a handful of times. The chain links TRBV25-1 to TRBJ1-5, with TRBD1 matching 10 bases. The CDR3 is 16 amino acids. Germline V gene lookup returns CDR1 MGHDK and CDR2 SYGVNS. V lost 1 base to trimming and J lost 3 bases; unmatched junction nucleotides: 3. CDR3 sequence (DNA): TGTGCCAGCAGTGAATGGGGGACAGGGGACAATCAGCCCCAGCATTTT. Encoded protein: CASSEWGTGDNQPQHF.

CDR3 sequence: CASSQDWGDSVYNEQFF. The CDR3 DNA reads as TGCGCCAGCAGCCAAGATTGGGGAGACAGCGTATACAATGAGCAGTTCTTC. V gene TRBV4-3 combines with J gene TRBJ2-1; D is possibly TRBD1 or TRBD2 (5 bases each). V shed 0 bases and J shed 4 bases, with 16 bases lying between them. Germline CDR1 LGHNA, CDR2 YSLEER. The CDR3 runs 17 residues.